This TCR beta chain was retrieved from a study of breast tumors, draining lymph nodes, adjacent tissues. General observations from the study: Tumor T cell lymph node origin was a supported hypothesis, not proven. Data fit most tumor T cells coming from lymph node, expanding in tumor. Compared with lymph nodes, tumors were less diverse; compared with nontumor tissue, more. Luminal-like breast cancer showed significantly greater tumor-nontumor repertoire similarity than basal-like breast cancer did.

The sample holds many counts of this clonotype. Its antigen is unidentified. A single record per CDR3 protein comes from TCRdb applying MiXCR to the multiplex PCR reads. The profile shows fewer than 150,000 distinct CDR3 sequences, about 20% of them singletons. This CDR3 is built from 13 residues. The V and J ends lost 0 bases and 4 bases respectively, with 6 bases between them. CDR1 WNHNN and CDR2 SYGVQD come from the germline V gene (reference sequence). Axillary draining lymph nodes of breast cancer patients supplied the node samples. Sequencing was carried out using axillary lymph node tissue. The chain links TRBV10-1 to TRBJ1-2, with D tentatively TRBD1 (6 bases). This receptor was taken from a female donor with breast cancer. Some clones in this sample may be carry-over from other donors' samples. The CDR3 loop reads CASSESGGYGYTF. CDR3 bases: TGCGCCAGCAGTGAGTCAGGGGGCTATGGCTACACCTTC.